This TCR beta chain emerged from a study of T cells in localized non-small cell lung cancer. Overall study results and limits: Uninvolved adjacent lung showed higher T cell clonality than tumor. Detection in adjacent lung was observed for a median roughly 62 of the top 100 tumor clones. As only one tumor region underwent sequencing, heterogeneity remains possible. Prolonged overall survival went with higher T cell density in the blood.

Method: immunoSEQ multiplex PCR; TCRdb's copy keeps in-frame clones and lacks some. The sample gives around 92,000 clones, approximately 90% of which show up once; over 4% is in the top ten. Germline CDR1 is MNHEY and CDR2 is SMNVEV (reference sequence). V shed 3 bases and J shed 4 bases, with 13 bases lying between them. CDR3 length equals 15 residues. This clone was detected once. Its antigen is as yet unknown. The TCR was taken from a woman aged 35 to 75 with stage II squamous cell lung carcinoma. The chain links TRBV27 to TRBJ1-5; unclear D gene. Sample: PBMCs, taken before any cancer treatment. CDR3 in DNA: TGTGCCAGCAGTTTGGGCAGGAGCTTTAATCAGCCCCAGCATTTT. Its translation is CASSLGRSFNQPQHF.